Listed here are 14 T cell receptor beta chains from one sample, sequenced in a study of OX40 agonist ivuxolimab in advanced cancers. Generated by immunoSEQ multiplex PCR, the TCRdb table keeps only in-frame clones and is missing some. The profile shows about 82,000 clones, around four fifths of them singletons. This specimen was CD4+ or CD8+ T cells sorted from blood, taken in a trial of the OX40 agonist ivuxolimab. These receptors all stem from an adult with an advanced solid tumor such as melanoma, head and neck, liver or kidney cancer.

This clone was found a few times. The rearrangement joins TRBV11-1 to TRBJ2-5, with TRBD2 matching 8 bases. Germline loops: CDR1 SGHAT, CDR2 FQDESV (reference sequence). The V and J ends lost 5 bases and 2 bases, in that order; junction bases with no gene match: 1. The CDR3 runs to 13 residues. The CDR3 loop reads CASSTSGQETQYF. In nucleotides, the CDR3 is TGTGCCAGCAGCACTAGCGGTCAAGAGACCCAGTACTTC.

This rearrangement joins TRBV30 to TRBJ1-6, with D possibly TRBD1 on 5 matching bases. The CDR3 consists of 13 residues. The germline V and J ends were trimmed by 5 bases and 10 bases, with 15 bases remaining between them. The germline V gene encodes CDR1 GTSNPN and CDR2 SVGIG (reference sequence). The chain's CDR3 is CAWEGRGGSPLHF. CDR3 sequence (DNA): TGTGCCTGGGAGGGACGGGGAGGGTCACCCCTCCACTTT.

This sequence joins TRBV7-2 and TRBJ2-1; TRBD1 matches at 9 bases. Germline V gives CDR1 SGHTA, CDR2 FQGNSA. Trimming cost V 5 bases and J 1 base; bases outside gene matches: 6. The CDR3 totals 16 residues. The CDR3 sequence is CASSLQDRGSYNEQFF. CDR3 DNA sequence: TGTGCCAGCAGCCTACAAGACAGGGGGTCCTACAATGAGCAGTTCTTC.

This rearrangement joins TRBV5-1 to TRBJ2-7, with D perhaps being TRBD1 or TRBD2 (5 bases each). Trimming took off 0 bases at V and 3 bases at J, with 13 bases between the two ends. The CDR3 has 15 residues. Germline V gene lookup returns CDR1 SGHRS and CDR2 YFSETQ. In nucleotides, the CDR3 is TGCGCCAGCAGCTTGGGTGAGGGGACCCTCTACGAGCAGTACTTC. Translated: CASSLGEGTLYEQYF.

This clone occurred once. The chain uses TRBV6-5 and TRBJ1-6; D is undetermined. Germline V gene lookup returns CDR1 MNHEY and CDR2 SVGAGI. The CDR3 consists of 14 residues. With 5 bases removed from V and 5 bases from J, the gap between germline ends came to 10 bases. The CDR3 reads CASSIRRDNSPLHF. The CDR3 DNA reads TGTGCCAGCAGTATAAGGCGGGATAATTCACCCCTCCACTTT.

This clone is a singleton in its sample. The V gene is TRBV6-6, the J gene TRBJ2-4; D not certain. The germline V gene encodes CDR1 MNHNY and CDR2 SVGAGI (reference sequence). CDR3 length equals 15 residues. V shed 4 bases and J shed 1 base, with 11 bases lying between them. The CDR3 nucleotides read TGTGCCAGCAGTTCCATCGAAGCGGCCAAAAACATTCAGTACTTC. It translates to CASSSIEAAKNIQYF.

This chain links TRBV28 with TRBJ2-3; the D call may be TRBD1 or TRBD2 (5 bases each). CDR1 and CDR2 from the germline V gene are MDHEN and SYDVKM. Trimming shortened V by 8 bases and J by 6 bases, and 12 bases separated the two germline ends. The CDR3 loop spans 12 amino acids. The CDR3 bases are TGTGCCAGCGGGACCCTACCGGATACGCAGTATTTT. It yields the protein CASGTLPDTQYF.

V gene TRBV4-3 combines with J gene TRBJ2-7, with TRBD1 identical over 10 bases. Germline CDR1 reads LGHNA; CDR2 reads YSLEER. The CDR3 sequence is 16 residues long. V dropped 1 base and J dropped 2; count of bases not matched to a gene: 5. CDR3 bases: TGCGCCAGCAGCCAAGCGGCGGGACAGGGGACCTACGAGCAGTACTTC. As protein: CASSQAAGQGTYEQYF.

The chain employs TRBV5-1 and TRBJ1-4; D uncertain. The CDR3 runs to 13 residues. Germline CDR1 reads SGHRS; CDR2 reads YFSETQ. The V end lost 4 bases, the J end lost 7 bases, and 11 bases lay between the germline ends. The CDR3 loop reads CASSPAGIEKLFF. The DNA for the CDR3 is TGCGCCAGCAGCCCCGCGGGGATTGAAAAACTGTTTTTT.

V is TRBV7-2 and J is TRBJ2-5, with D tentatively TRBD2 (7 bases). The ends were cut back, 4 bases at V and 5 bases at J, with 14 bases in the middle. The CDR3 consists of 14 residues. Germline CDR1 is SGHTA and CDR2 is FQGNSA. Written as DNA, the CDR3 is TGTGCCAGCAGCTCCACGGGGGGCAGGGAGACCCAGTACTTC. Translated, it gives CASSSTGGRETQYF.

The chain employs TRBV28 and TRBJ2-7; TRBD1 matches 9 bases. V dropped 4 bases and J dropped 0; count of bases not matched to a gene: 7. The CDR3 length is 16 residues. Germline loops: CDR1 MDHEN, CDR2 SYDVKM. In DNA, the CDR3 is TGTGCCAGCAGTTCCCCGACAGGGGGTAGCTCCTACGAGCAGTACTTC. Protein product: CASSSPTGGSSYEQYF. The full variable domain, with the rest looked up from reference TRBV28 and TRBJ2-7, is DVKVTQSSRYLVKRTGEKVFLECVQDMDHENMFWYRQDPGLGLRLIYFSYDVKMKEKGDIPEGYSVSREKKERFSLILESASTNQTSMYLCASSSPTGGSSYEQYFGPGTRLTVT.

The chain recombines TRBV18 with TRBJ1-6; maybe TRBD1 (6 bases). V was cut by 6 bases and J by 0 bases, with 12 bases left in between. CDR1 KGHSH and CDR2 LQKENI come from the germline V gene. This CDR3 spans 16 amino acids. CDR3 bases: TGTGCCAGCTCGCCCATGGACAGCTCCTATAATTCACCCCTCCACTTT. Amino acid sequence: CASSPMDSSYNSPLHF.

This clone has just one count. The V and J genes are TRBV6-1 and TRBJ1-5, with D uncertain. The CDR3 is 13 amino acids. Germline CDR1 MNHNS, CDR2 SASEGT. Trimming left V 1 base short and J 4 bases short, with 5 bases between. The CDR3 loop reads CASSEVGNQPQHF. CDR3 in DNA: TGTGCCAGCAGTGAAGTGGGGAATCAGCCCCAGCATTTT.

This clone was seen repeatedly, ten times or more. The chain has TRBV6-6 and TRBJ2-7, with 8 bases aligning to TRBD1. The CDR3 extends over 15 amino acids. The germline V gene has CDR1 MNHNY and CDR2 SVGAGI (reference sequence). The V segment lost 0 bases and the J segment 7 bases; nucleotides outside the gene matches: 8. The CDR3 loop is CASSYSGQGAREQYF. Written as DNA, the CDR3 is TGTGCCAGCAGTTACTCGGGCCAGGGGGCTCGGGAGCAGTACTTC.